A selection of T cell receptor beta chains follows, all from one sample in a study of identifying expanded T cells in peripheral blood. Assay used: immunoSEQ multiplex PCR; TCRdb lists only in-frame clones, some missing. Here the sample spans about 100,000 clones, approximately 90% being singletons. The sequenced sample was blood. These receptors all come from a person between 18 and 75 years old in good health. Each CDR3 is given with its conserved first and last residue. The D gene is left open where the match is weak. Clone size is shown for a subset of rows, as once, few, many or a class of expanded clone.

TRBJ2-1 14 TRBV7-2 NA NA CASSLGSSYNEQFF TGTGCCAGCAGCTTAGGGAGCTCCTACAATGAGCAGTTCTTC
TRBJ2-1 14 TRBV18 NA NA CASSPSQTAGEQFF TGTGCCAGCTCACCCAGTCAGACCGCGGGTGAGCAGTTCTTC
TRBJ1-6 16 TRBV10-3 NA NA CAISESGTGSNSPLHF TGTGCCATCAGTGAGTCGGGTACAGGGTCCAATTCACCCCTCCACTTT
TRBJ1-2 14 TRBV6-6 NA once CASSYYPPNYGYTF TGTGCCAGCAGTTACTATCCTCCTAACTATGGCTACACCTTC
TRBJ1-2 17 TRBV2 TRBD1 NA CASSDWRTGGIANGYTF TGTGCCAGCAGTGACTGGAGGACAGGGGGCATAGCGAATGGCTACACCTTC
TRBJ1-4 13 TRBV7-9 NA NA CASSLATDEKLFF TGTGCCAGCAGCTTAGCAACGGATGAAAAACTGTTTTTT
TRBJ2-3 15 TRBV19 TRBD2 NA CASRRGGGATRTQYF TGTGCCAGTAGACGGGGCGGGGGGGCCACTCGTACGCAGTATTTT
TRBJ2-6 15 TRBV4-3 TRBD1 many CASSQDQGEANVLTF TGCGCCAGCAGCCAAGATCAGGGGGAGGCCAACGTCCTGACTTTC
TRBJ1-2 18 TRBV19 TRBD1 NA CASSIYPLGRGQGIGYTF TGTGCCAGTAGTATATATCCGCTGGGGAGAGGACAGGGAATTGGCTACACCTTC
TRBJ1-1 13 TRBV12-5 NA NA CASGLGGATEAFF TGTGCTAGTGGTTTGGGGGGGGCCACTGAAGCTTTCTTT
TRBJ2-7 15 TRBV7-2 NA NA CASSLAPGWMYEQYF TGTGCCAGCAGCTTAGCACCAGGGTGGATGTACGAGCAGTACTTC
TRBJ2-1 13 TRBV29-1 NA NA CSVGEPLYNEQFF TGCAGCGTTGGAGAGCCCCTTTACAATGAGCAGTTCTTC
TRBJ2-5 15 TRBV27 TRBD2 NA CASSLSVLGLATQYF TGTGCCAGCAGTTTATCCGTGTTGGGACTAGCGACCCAGTACTTC
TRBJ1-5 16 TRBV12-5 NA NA CASGLNAGGGNQPQHF TGTGCTAGTGGTTTGAACGCGGGAGGCGGCAATCAGCCCCAGCATTTT
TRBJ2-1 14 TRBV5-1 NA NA CASSLSSRPNEQFF TGCGCCAGCAGCTTATCTAGTCGCCCCAATGAGCAGTTCTTC
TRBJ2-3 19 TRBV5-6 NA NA CASSLRAEGRGDFTDTQYF TGTGCCAGCAGCTTGCGTGCGGAGGGGAGAGGGGACTTCACAGATACGCAGTATTTT
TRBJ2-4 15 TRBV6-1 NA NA CASSVVWVDKNIQYF TGTGCCAGCAGTGTCGTTTGGGTTGACAAAAACATTCAGTACTTC
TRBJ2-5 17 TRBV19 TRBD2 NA CASSIGLAGARWETQYF TGTGCCAGTAGTATCGGACTAGCGGGGGCTCGGTGGGAGACCCAGTACTTC
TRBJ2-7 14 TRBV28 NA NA CASSVQSRDKGQYF TGTGCCAGCAGTGTCCAATCGAGAGACAAGGGGCAGTACTTC
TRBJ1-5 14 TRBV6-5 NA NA CASSYSRATQPQHF TGTGCCAGCAGTTACTCGAGAGCTACCCAGCCCCAGCATTTT
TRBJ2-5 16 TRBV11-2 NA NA CASSSVRYPRSETQYF TGTGCCAGCAGCTCGGTCAGATATCCTCGGAGCGAGACCCAGTACTTC
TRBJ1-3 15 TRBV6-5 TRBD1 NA CASSLTQGIGNTIYF TGTGCCAGCAGTTTAACACAGGGGATCGGAAACACCATATATTTT
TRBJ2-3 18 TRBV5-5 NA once CASSLRRPTPFSTDTQYF TGTGCCAGCAGCTTGCGACGGCCTACTCCGTTTAGCACAGATACGCAGTATTTT
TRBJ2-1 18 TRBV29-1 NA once CSVEGLDGFLSSYNEQFF TGCAGCGTTGAAGGCCTGGACGGATTTCTAAGCTCCTACAATGAGCAGTTCTTC
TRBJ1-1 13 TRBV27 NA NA CASSLQGNTEAFF TGTGCCAGCAGTTTACAGGGGAACACTGAAGCTTTCTTT
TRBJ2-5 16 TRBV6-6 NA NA CASSPGWGGYQETQYF TGTGCCAGCAGCCCAGGTTGGGGGGGCTACCAAGAGACCCAGTACTTC
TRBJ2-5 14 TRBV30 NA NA CAWSVLWESETQYF TGTGCCTGGAGTGTGCTGTGGGAATCAGAGACCCAGTACTTC
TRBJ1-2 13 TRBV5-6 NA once CASSFGGSYGYTF TGTGCCAGCAGCTTTGGGGGGTCCTATGGCTACACCTTC
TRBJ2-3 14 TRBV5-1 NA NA CASSLQTQEDTQYF TGCGCCAGCAGCTTACAGACCCAGGAGGATACGCAGTATTTT
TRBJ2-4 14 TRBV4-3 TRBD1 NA CASSQDGQGNIQYF TGCGCCAGCAGCCAAGACGGACAGGGAAACATTCAGTACTTC
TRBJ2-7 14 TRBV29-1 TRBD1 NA CSVEVWTGTYEQYF TGCAGCGTTGAAGTGTGGACAGGGACCTACGAGCAGTACTTC
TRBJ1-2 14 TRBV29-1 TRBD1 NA CSVEAAYRGGGYTF TGCAGCGTTGAGGCGGCTTACAGGGGAGGGGGCTACACCTTC
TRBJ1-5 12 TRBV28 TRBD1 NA CASSTGGQPQHF TGTGCCAGCAGCACAGGGGGTCAGCCCCAGCATTTT
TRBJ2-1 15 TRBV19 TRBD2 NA CASSISGTSRNEQFF TGTGCCAGTAGTATTTCCGGGACTAGCAGAAATGAGCAGTTCTTC
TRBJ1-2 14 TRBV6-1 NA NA CASTPAGEPGGYTF TGTGCCAGCACCCCCGCCGGGGAGCCAGGAGGCTACACCTTC
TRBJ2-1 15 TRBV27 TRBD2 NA CASSLTAGGYNEQFF TGTGCCAGCAGTTTAACAGCGGGGGGTTACAATGAGCAGTTCTTC
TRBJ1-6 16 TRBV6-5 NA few CASSYSLGRGGSPLHF TGTGCCAGCAGTTACTCGCTGGGCAGGGGTGGTTCACCCCTCCACTTT
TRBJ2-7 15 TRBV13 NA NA CASSPNRGLAYEQYF TGTGCCAGCAGTCCAAACAGGGGACTCGCCTACGAGCAGTACTTC
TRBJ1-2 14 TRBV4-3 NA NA CASSQEWQVLGYTF TGCGCCAGCAGCCAAGAGTGGCAGGTCCTGGGCTACACCTTC
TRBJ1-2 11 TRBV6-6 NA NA CASSSRDGYTF TGTGCCAGCAGTTCCAGGGATGGCTACACCTTC
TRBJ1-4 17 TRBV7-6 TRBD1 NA CASSLGQGPPKGEKLFF TGTGCCAGCAGCTTAGGACAGGGTCCGCCTAAGGGGGAAAAACTGTTTTTT
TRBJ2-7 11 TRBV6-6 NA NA CASSNFHEQYF TGTGCCAGCAGTAACTTCCACGAGCAGTACTTC